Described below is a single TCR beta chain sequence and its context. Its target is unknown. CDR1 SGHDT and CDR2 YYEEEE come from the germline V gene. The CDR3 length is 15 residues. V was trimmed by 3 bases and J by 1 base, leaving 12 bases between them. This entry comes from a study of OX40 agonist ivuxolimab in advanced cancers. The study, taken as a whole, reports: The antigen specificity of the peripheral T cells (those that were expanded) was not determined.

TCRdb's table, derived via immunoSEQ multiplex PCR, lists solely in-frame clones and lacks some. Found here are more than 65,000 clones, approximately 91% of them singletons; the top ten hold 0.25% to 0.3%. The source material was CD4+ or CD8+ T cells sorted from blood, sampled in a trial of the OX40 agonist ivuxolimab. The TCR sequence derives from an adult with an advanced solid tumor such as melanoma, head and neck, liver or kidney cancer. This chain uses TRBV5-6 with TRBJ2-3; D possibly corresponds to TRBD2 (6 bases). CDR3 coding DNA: TGTGCCAGCAGCTGGGGACTTGCGGGCACAGATACGCAGTATTTT. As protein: CASSWGLAGTDTQYF. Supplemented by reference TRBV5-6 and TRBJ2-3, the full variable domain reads DAGVTQSPTHLIKTRGQQVTLRCSPKSGHDTVSWYQQALGQGPQFIFQYYEEEERQRGNFPDRFSGHQFPNYSSELNVNALLLGDSALYLCASSWGLAGTDTQYFGPGTRLTVL.